The 15 T cell receptor beta chains reported below all come from one sample, sequenced in a study of OX40 agonist ivuxolimab in advanced cancers. TCRdb keeps only in-frame clones here, not all; method: immunoSEQ multiplex PCR. The sample records 50,000 to 80,000 clones, approximately 89% being singletons. The specimen was CD4+ or CD8+ T cells sorted from blood, collected in a trial of the OX40 agonist ivuxolimab. The receptors come from an adult with an advanced solid tumor such as melanoma, head and neck, liver or kidney cancer.

The chain has TRBV6-5 and TRBJ2-1, with 9 bases matching TRBD1. This CDR3 region has 14 residues. Trimming cost V 6 bases and J 8 bases; bases outside gene matches: 8. Germline V CDR1 and CDR2: MNHEY, SVGAGI. In nucleotides, the CDR3 is TGTGCCAGCAGAAGGACAGGGGTCGACCATGAGCAGTTCTTC. Protein product: CASRRTGVDHEQFF.

The chain recombines TRBV7-9 with TRBJ1-2; TRBD1 might be the D (6 bases). The CDR3 contains 14 residues. Germline V gene data show CDR1 as SEHNR and CDR2 as FQNEAQ (reference sequence). V was trimmed by 4 bases and J by 11 bases, leaving 20 bases between them. Written as DNA, the CDR3 is TGTGCCAGCAGCTACTCAGGGGCCGGGAGGGAATACACCTTC. This sequence encodes CASSYSGAGREYTF.

The J gene is TRBJ1-1, the V gene TRBV5-1; TRBD1 might be the D (5 bases). Looked up from germline, CDR1 is SGHRS and CDR2 is YFSETQ. The germline V and J ends were trimmed by 4 bases and 4 bases, with 17 bases remaining between them. The CDR3 extends over 15 amino acids. The CDR3 loop is CASSPGGTEGTEAFF. Here the CDR3 DNA reads TGCGCCAGCAGCCCCGGGGGGACGGAGGGCACTGAAGCTTTCTTT.

The gene calls are TRBV25-1 and TRBJ2-7, with 8 bases lining up with TRBD2. V shed 5 bases, J shed 0 bases, and the junction held 6 bases outside the gene matches. Germline CDR1 and CDR2: MGHDK and SYGVNS. This CDR3 contains 15 residues. The CDR3, as DNA: TGTGCCAGCAGTAGAGGTAGCGGGAACTCCTACGAGCAGTACTTC. This gives the protein CASSRGSGNSYEQYF.

The J gene is TRBJ2-2, the V gene TRBV6-5; 7 bases are a match to TRBD1. J lost 6 bases, V lost 5 bases, and 9 bases had no gene match. The germline CDR1 and CDR2 sequences are MNHEY and SVGAGI. The CDR3 spans 15 residues. DNA for the CDR3: TGTGCCAGCAGTACACCGGGACAGCGCGCCGGGGAGCTGTTTTTT. Protein sequence: CASSTPGQRAGELFF.

The genes are TRBV5-1 and TRBJ2-5, with 11 bases lining up with TRBD2. Trimming took 4 bases from V and 2 from J; bases not matched to a gene: 4. This CDR3 spans 15 amino acids. The V gene's germline CDR1 is SGHRS and CDR2 YFSETQ. The CDR3 sequence is CASSPGTSGQETQYF. The CDR3 DNA sequence: TGCGCCAGCAGCCCCGGGACTAGCGGACAAGAGACCCAGTACTTC.

V and J are TRBV5-1 and TRBJ2-1; unclear D gene. The germline V and J ends were trimmed by 0 bases and 5 bases, with 12 bases remaining between them. The CDR3 covers 15 residues. From germline, CDR1 is SGHRS and CDR2 YFSETQ. CDR3 in DNA: TGCGCCAGCAGCTTGGCGCCAGAGAATAACAATGAGCAGTTCTTC. Translating it yields CASSLAPENNNEQFF.

This chain joins TRBV7-6 and TRBJ2-2, with D uncertain. Germline loops: CDR1 SGHVS, CDR2 FNYEAQ. The germline V and J ends were trimmed by 2 bases and 6 bases, with 4 bases remaining between them. The CDR3 is 12 amino acids. CDR3 sequence: CASSLLPGELFF. For the CDR3, the DNA is TGTGCCAGCAGCTTATTACCCGGGGAGCTGTTTTTT.

This rearrangement joins TRBV6-6 to TRBJ2-7; D call uncertain. Deletions cut 0 bases from V and 6 bases from J, with 15 bases between. There are 15 residues in the CDR3. The V gene's germline CDR1 is MNHNY and CDR2 SVGAGI (reference sequence). In nucleotides, the CDR3 is TGTGCCAGCAGTTACTCGATCGCCCCTACCGGCGAGCAGTACTTC. This codes for CASSYSIAPTGEQYF.

This clone occurred a few times. This sequence joins TRBV2 and TRBJ1-2, with 8 bases aligning to TRBD1. The CDR3 sequence is 14 residues long. Germline CDR1 SNHLY, CDR2 FYNNEI. Unmatched junction bases numbered 5, after V lost 6 bases and J lost 2 bases. This chain's CDR3 is CASRGQVTNYGYTF. CDR3 DNA: TGTGCCAGCAGGGGACAGGTGACCAACTATGGCTACACCTTC. Complete variable domain (other parts from reference TRBV2 and TRBJ1-2): EPEVTQTPSHQVTQMGQEVILRCVPISNHLYFYWYRQILGQKVEFLVSFYNNEISEKSEIFDDQFSVERPDGSNFTLKIRSTKLEDSAMYFCASRGQVTNYGYTFGSGTRLTVV.

This rearrangement joins TRBV19 to TRBJ2-2; the D gene could be TRBD1 or TRBD2 (7 bases each). Trimming shortened V by 8 bases and J by 3 bases, and 16 bases separated the two germline ends. CDR3 size: 15 residues. CDR1 is LNHDA and CDR2 is SQIVND in the germline V gene (reference sequence). CDR3 DNA: TGTGCCAGTGGGAGGGGGCGCGGGGACACCGGGGAGCTGTTTTTT. Protein product: CASGRGRGDTGELFF.

The V call is TRBV28, the J call TRBJ2-2; possibly TRBD1 for D (6 bases). Trimming removed 3 bases from V and 0 bases from J, with 8 bases in between. This CDR3 has 15 amino acids. Germline V lookup: CDR1 MDHEN, CDR2 SYDVKM. The CDR3 is CASSLPGANTGELFF. As DNA, the CDR3 is TGTGCCAGCAGTTTGCCAGGGGCGAACACCGGGGAGCTGTTTTTT.

The V gene is TRBV4-3, the J gene TRBJ2-3, with no clear D. Germline V lookup: CDR1 LGHNA, CDR2 YSLEER. This CDR3 comprises 11 residues. V was trimmed by 1 base and J by 8 bases, leaving 4 bases between them. CDR3 DNA sequence: TGCGCCAGCAGCCAAGCGGGTACGCAGTATTTT. It specifies CASSQAGTQYF.

V is TRBV15 and J is TRBJ1-4; a weak D match, TRBD1 (6 bases). The CDR3 is 15 residues long. Per the germline V gene, CDR1 is LNHNV and CDR2 is YYDKDF (reference sequence). V lost 6 bases to trimming and J lost 7 bases, with 18 bases between them. The CDR3 loop is CATRSGAGPGEKLFF. As DNA, the CDR3 is TGTGCCACCAGATCAGGGGCGGGACCGGGTGAAAAACTGTTTTTT.

The J gene is TRBJ2-1, the V gene TRBV19, with 7 nucleotides matching TRBD1. The trim removed 6 bases at V and 2 bases at J, leaving 7 bases unmatched. The CDR3 sequence is 15 residues long. Germline V lookup: CDR1 LNHDA, CDR2 SQIVND (reference sequence). The CDR3 region is CASRSTGFAYNEQFF. The CDR3 nucleotides read TGTGCCAGTAGGTCGACAGGGTTTGCCTACAATGAGCAGTTCTTC.